This note documents a single T cell receptor beta chain sequence. At one end, the junction sequence differs from germline, possibly due to a read error. The data were taken from a study of tumor and adjacent non-tumor tissue in lung cancer. RNA was extracted from bulk tissue without any cell sorting. The CDR3 length is 12 residues. CDR1 SGHNT and CDR2 YENEEA come from the germline V gene. A modified ARM-PCR protocol with three rounds of nested PCR amplified TCRbeta. A single record per CDR3 protein comes from TCRdb applying MiXCR to the multiplex PCR reads. Here the sample spans more than 60,000 distinct CDR3 sequences, around 74% being singletons.

This chain joins TRBV11-3 and TRBJ1-2; the D is unclear. The source of this sequence is a woman in her 50s with non-small cell lung cancer. The sequenced sample was lung tumor tissue. The DNA for the CDR3 is TGTGCCACCAAGAAGGGTTGCTATTGCTACGCCTTC. As protein: CATKKGCYCYAF. Full variable domain (remainder filled in from reference TRBV11-3 and TRBJ1-2): EAGVVQSPRYKIIEKKQPVAFWCNPISGHNTLYWYLQNLGQGPELLIRYENEEAVDDSQLPKDRFSAERLKGVDSTLKIQPAELGDSAVYLCATKKGCYCYAFGSGTRLTVV.